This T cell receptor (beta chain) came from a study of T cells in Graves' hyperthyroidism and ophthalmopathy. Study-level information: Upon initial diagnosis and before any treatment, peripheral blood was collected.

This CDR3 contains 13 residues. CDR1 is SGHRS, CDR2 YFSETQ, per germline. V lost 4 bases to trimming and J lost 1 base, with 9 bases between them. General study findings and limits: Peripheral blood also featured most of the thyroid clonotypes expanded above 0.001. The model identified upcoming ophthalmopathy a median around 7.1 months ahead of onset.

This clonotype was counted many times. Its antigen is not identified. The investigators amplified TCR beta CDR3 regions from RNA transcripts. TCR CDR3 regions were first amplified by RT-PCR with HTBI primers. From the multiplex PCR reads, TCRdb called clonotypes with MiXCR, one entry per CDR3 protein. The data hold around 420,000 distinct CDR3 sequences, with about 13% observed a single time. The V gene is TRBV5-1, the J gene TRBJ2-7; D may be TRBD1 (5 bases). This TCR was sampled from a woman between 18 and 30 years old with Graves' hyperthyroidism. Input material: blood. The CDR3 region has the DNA TGCGCCAGCAGCGCCCAGGGATCCTACGAGCAGTACTTC. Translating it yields CASSAQGSYEQYF.